This T cell receptor (beta chain) was identified in a study of identical twins. The CDR3 extends over 14 amino acids. CDR1 and CDR2 (germline): SGHRS, YFSETQ. The V and J ends lost 6 bases and 3 bases, in that order; junction bases with no gene match: 9. In TCRdb, the 5' RACE reads were re-called with MiXCR into one record per CDR3 protein. The sample consists of 350,000 to 450,000 distinct CDR3 sequences, about 18% of them appearing once. Study-level points and caveats: While abundant cord blood beta clonotypes carried fewer insertions, memory repertoires showed no such pattern.

This clonotype was counted many times. Its matching antigen is unknown. The sequence was collected from a man aged 50-60 years in good health. What was sequenced was naive T cells sorted from blood. The V and J genes are TRBV5-1 and TRBJ2-7; TRBD1 matches at 7 bases. Here the CDR3 reads CASTPGTEFYEQYF. The CDR3 bases are TGCGCCAGCACCCCCGGGACAGAGTTCTACGAGCAGTACTTC.